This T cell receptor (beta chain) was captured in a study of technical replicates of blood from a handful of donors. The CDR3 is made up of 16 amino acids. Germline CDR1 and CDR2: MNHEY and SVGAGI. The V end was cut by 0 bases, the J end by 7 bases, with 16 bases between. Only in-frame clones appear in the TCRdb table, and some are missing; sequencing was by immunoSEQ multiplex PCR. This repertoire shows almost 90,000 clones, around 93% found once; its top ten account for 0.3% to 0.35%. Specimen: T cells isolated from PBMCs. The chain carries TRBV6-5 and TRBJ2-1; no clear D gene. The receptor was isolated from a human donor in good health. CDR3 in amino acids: CASSYSISGIGNEQFF. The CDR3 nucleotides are TGTGCCAGCAGTTACTCGATTTCGGGTATCGGGAATGAGCAGTTCTTC.